The T cell receptor (beta chain) under discussion was sequenced for a study of shared clonotypes between healthy human individuals. V lost 4 bases and J 6 bases, leaving 14 bases between the germline ends. The CDR3 runs to 14 residues. Germline CDR1 LNHDA, CDR2 SQIVND (reference sequence). Profiled with immunoSEQ multiplex PCR; TCRdb holds only in-frame clones, not every one. The repertoire consists of a few million clones, with more than 80% occurring once and the leading ten covering 0.39%. This chain joins TRBV19 and TRBJ2-3; D unresolved. The sequencing sample was made of naive CD4+ T cells from PBMCs. The subset was: CD45RA+ positively selected. This sequence originates from a young man in good health. Some clones in this sample may be carry-over from other donors' samples. Here the CDR3 DNA reads TGTGCCAGTAGTACCCGGTCAGTAGTTGATACGCAGTATTTT. This codes for CASSTRSVVDTQYF.